This T cell receptor (beta chain) was sequenced for a study of T cell repertoires in cytomegalovirus infection. TCRdb itself ran the reads through MiXCR, one entry per CDR3 protein. The table shows around 740,000 distinct CDR3 sequences, with about a third occurring only once. Study-level points and caveats: CMV-specific TCR beta clonotypes restricted by HLA-C dominated the ex vivo response.

This CDR3 spans 14 amino acids. The germline V gene encodes CDR1 SEHNR and CDR2 FQNEAQ (reference sequence). Between the trimmed V and J ends, which lost 5 bases and 9 bases, there was a span of 14 bases. With regard to this clonotype: Its cognate antigen is unknown.

The source of this sequence is a human donor in good health (CMV status not recorded). Some clones in this sample may be carry-over from other donors' samples. The sequenced sample was PBMCs. V and J are TRBV7-9 and TRBJ1-6; D unresolved. The CDR3 spells CASSRTVPLSPLHF. DNA of the CDR3: TGTGCCAGCAGCCGGACCGTTCCTCTTTCACCCCTCCACTTT.